These 3 T cell receptor beta chains share one sample of origin, sequenced in a study of cytomegalovirus exposure and HLA in healthy donors. PCR used 60 Vbeta primers and 13 Jbeta primers. Sequencing was performed with immunoSEQ multiplex PCR; in TCRdb, only in-frame clones are kept and a portion is missing. The profile shows fewer than 250,000 clones, around 85% of them singletons. What was sequenced was PBMCs. These receptors all stem from a girl aged 2 to 9 in good health and CMV-seronegative.

This chain links TRBV7-3 with TRBJ1-4; 12 bases agree with TRBD1. The V segment lost 1 base and the J segment 0 bases; nucleotides outside the gene matches: 6. CDR3 length equals 19 residues. CDR1 is SGHTA and CDR2 is FQGTGA in the germline V gene. The CDR3 sequence is CASSLRGGQGAPTNEKLFF. The CDR3 nucleotides are TGTGCCAGCAGCTTAAGAGGGGGACAGGGGGCCCCAACTAATGAAAAACTGTTTTTT.

The chain uses TRBV27 and TRBJ1-1, with D unclear. The CDR3 length is 13 residues. Germline values: CDR1 MNHEY, CDR2 SMNVEV (reference sequence). V was pared by 1 base and J by 6 bases, with 9 bases between. In nucleotides, the CDR3 is TGTGCCAGCAGTTTATTAGCGGCGGCTGAAGCTTTCTTT. Amino acid sequence: CASSLLAAAEAFF.

CDR3 DNA: TGTGTCCGTCGGGGGGGAATAGGGATGAACACTGAAGCTTTCTTT. Translation: CVRRGGIGMNTEAFF. The chain has TRBV2 and TRBJ1-1, with D tentatively TRBD1 (5 bases). The CDR3 has 15 amino acids. CDR1 is SNHLY and CDR2 is FYNNEI in the germline V gene.